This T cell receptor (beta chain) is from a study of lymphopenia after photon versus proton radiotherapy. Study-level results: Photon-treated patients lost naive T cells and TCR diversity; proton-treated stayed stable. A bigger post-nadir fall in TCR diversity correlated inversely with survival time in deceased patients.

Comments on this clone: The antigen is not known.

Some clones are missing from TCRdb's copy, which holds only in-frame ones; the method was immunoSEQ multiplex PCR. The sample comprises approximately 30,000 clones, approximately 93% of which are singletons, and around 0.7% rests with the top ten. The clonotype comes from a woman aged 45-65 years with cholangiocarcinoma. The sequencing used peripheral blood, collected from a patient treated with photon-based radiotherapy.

CDR3 residues: CASSPTGAGANVLTF. The CDR3, as DNA: TGCGCCAGCAGCCCAACGGGGGCTGGGGCCAACGTCCTGACTTTC. The rearrangement joins TRBV5-1 to TRBJ2-6; possibly TRBD2 for D (6 bases). V lost 4 bases, J lost 2 bases, and 10 bases lay in between. The CDR3 spans 15 residues. Germline V gives CDR1 SGHRS, CDR2 YFSETQ.